Listed below are T cell receptor beta chains from one sample, sequenced in a study of T cell clonotyping in hematopoietic cell transplantation. Libraries were prepared by immunoSEQ multiplex PCR; TCRdb keeps only in-frame clonotypes and omits some of them. The repertoire holds over 9,500 clones, with approximately 67% as singletons. This sample comprised peripheral blood mononuclear cells, obtained 180 days after allogeneic stem cell transplant. These receptors all come from a male patient aged 55-69 years who had an allogeneic stem cell transplant from an unrelated donor, so the T cells may come from the graft donor. Some clones in this sample may be carry-over from other donors' samples. Each CDR3 is given with its conserved first and last residue.

v_call: TRBV29-1; j_call: TRBJ2-3; cdr3_length: 11; cdr3_aa: CSAERTDTQYF
v_call: TRBV6-5; j_call: TRBJ2-1; cdr3_length: 14; cdr3_aa: CASSYGLVDNEQFF
v_call: TRBV25-1; j_call: TRBJ1-1; cdr3_length: 15; cdr3_aa: CASSEYQGWNTEAFF
v_call: TRBV29-1; j_call: TRBJ1-1; cdr3_length: 12; cdr3_aa: CSTSGGNTEAFF
v_call: TRBV2; j_call: TRBJ2-7; cdr3_length: 12; cdr3_aa: CASSGMGYEQYF
v_call: TRBV9; j_call: TRBJ2-5; cdr3_length: 15; cdr3_aa: CASSEPGTPQETQYF
v_call: TRBV30; j_call: TRBJ1-1; cdr3_length: 13; cdr3_aa: CAWKGLVNTEAFF
v_call: TRBV5-1; j_call: TRBJ2-3; cdr3_length: 12; cdr3_aa: CASSSAGDTQYF
v_call: TRBV2; j_call: TRBJ1-5; cdr3_length: 15; cdr3_aa: CASRRSRGSNQPQHF
v_call: TRBV11-2; j_call: TRBJ1-1; cdr3_length: 16; cdr3_aa: CASSLDHDRGKTEAFF
v_call: TRBV27; j_call: TRBJ2-1; cdr3_length: 15; cdr3_aa: CASSPAGRGDNEQLF
v_call: TRBV5-1; j_call: TRBJ2-7; cdr3_length: 11; cdr3_aa: CASSLGDEQYF
v_call: TRBV5-1; j_call: TRBJ2-7; cdr3_length: 17; cdr3_aa: CASSALATSGSLYEQYF
v_call: TRBV4-1; j_call: TRBJ1-2; cdr3_length: 13; cdr3_aa: CASSGVGHYGYTF
v_call: TRBV23-1; j_call: TRBJ1-6; cdr3_length: 16; cdr3_aa: CASSHGGQGENSPLHF
v_call: TRBV19; j_call: TRBJ2-2; cdr3_length: 15; cdr3_aa: CASSPRKGNTGELFF
v_call: TRBV30; j_call: TRBJ2-1; cdr3_length: 14; cdr3_aa: CAWNFGSTYNEQFF
v_call: TRBV2; j_call: TRBJ2-7; cdr3_length: 11; cdr3_aa: CASSAGQGGYF
v_call: TRBV4-1; j_call: TRBJ1-4; cdr3_length: 17; cdr3_aa: CASSQEVPGQRNEKLFF
v_call: TRBV6-5; j_call: TRBJ1-1; cdr3_length: 13; cdr3_aa: CVSTSGGPSEAFF
v_call: TRBV5-6; j_call: TRBJ1-2; cdr3_length: 14; cdr3_aa: CASSGGFGEGGYTF
v_call: TRBV28; j_call: TRBJ2-1; cdr3_length: 16; cdr3_aa: CASSLGRQGSYNEQFF
v_call: TRBV27; j_call: TRBJ2-7; cdr3_length: 13; cdr3_aa: CASSWGGNHEQYF
v_call: TRBV19; j_call: NA; cdr3_length: 18; cdr3_aa: CASTDSWRGGRGNQPQYF
v_call: TRBV6-5; j_call: TRBJ1-6; cdr3_length: 14; cdr3_aa: CASSYFSSNSPLHF